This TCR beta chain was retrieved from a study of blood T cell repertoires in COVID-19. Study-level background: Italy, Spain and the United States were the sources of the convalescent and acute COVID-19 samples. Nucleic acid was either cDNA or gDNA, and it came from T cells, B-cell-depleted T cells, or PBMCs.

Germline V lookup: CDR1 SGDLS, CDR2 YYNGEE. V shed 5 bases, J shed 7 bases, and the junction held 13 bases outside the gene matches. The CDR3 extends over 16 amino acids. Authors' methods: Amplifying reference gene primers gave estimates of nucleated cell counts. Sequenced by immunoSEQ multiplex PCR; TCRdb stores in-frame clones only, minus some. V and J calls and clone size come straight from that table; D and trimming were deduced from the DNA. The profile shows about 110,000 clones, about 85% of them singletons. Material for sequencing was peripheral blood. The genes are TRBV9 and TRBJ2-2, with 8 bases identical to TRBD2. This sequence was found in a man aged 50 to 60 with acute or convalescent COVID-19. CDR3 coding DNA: TGTGCCAGCAGAGAGGGGAGCGGGAGTTATGGCGGGGAGCTGTTTTTT. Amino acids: CASREGSGSYGGELFF.